This entry lists 27 T cell receptor beta chains sequenced from one sample in a study of T cells after yellow fever vaccination. TCRdb reprocessed the 5' RACE reads via MiXCR and lists one record per CDR3 protein. The sample holds approximately 550,000 distinct CDR3 sequences; around 21% are singletons and the top ten take roughly an eighth. The sequences come from PBMCs, collected 15 days after the yellow fever booster vaccination. These receptors were obtained from a man aged 30-40 years who received the YFV17D yellow fever vaccine.

This clonotype was seen a handful of times. V is TRBV28 and J is TRBJ2-7; a possible D gene is TRBD1 (6 bases). The germline gives CDR1 MDHEN, CDR2 SYDVKM. The V end lost 7 bases, the J end lost 3 bases, and 19 bases lay between the germline ends. This CDR3 comprises 15 residues. CDR3 in amino acids: CASKQGLGYRYEQYF. CDR3 coding DNA: TGTGCCAGCAAACAGGGTCTAGGGTACCGCTACGAGCAGTACTTC.

The chain carries TRBV7-3 and TRBJ2-1, with D unclear. This CDR3 comprises 14 residues. Trimming took 3 bases from V and 8 from J, leaving 14 bases between them. Germline values: CDR1 SGHTA, CDR2 FQGTGA. The CDR3 here is CASSLVSSWDEQFF. CDR3 sequence (DNA): TGTGCCAGCAGCTTGGTTAGCTCTTGGGATGAGCAGTTCTTC.

This clonotype came up a few times. V and J are TRBV23-1 and TRBJ1-1, with D perhaps matching TRBD1 (5 bases). TRBV23-1 is treated as an ORF (open reading frame) with a function not yet certain. Trimming left V 0 bases short and J 1 base short, with 12 bases between. There are 16 residues in the CDR3. The DNA for the CDR3 is TGCGCCAGCAGTCAATCGATAGGACACGCGAACACTGAAGCTTTCTTT. Its translation is CASSQSIGHANTEAFF.

The chain joins TRBV29-1 to TRBJ2-7, with D possibly being TRBD2 (7 bases). The CDR3 sequence is 14 residues long. Trimming pared 7 bases from V and 3 bases from J, leaving 19 bases between. The V gene's germline CDR1 is SQVTM and CDR2 ANQGSEA. CDR3 sequence: CSAREGGGNYEQYF. The CDR3 DNA reads as TGCAGCGCCCGAGAGGGGGGAGGGAACTACGAGCAGTACTTC.

This chain uses TRBV7-2 with TRBJ2-7, with D uncertain. The CDR3 is 13 residues long. V lost 5 bases and J 5 bases, leaving 13 bases between the germline ends. Germline values: CDR1 SGHTA, CDR2 FQGNSA. The DNA for the CDR3 is TGTGCCAGCAGCCCGCCGGGCCCAAACGAGCAGTACTTC. It codes for CASSPPGPNEQYF. Full variable domain (missing parts from reference TRBV7-2 and TRBJ2-7): GAGVSQSPSNKVTEKGKDVELRCDPISGHTALYWYRQSLGQGLEFLIYFQGNSAPDKSGLPSDRFSAERTGGSVSTLTIQRTQQEDSAVYLCASSPPGPNEQYFGPGTRLTVT.

A few counts support this clonotype. The J gene is TRBJ1-5, the V gene TRBV20-1; 7 nucleotides align to TRBD1. This CDR3 comprises 17 residues. CDR1 and CDR2 (germline): DFQATT, SNEGSKA (reference sequence). J was trimmed by 2 bases and V by 6 bases; bases with no gene match: 16. The CDR3 sequence: CSATQATGAGGNQPQHF. In DNA, the CDR3 is TGCAGTGCCACCCAGGCCACAGGGGCGGGAGGCAATCAGCCCCAGCATTTT.

The DNA for the CDR3 is TGTGCCAGCAGTTTAGCAGGGGGCCGGGGAACCCAGCATTTT. This gives the protein CASSLAGGRGTQHF. This chain joins TRBV12-3 or TRBV12-4 and TRBJ1-5, with 7 bases aligning to TRBD1. The CDR3 spans 14 residues. The V segment lost 0 bases and the J segment 11 bases; nucleotides outside the gene matches: 7.

The V and J genes are TRBV29-1 and TRBJ2-1; D remains ambiguous. CDR1 and CDR2 from the germline V gene are SQVTM and ANQGSEA. This CDR3 contains 13 residues. V was clipped by 4 bases and J by 0 bases, with 7 bases between them. The CDR3 DNA reads as TGCAGCGTTGCTGAGAGCTCCTACAATGAGCAGTTCTTC. Protein sequence: CSVAESSYNEQFF.

The chain joins TRBV7-9 to TRBJ1-4; no definite D call. Germline V CDR1 and CDR2: SEHNR, FQNEAQ (reference sequence). The CDR3 runs 15 residues. Trimming removed 5 bases from V and 3 bases from J, with 13 bases in between. CDR3 protein: CASSRTFTANEKLFF. The CDR3, as DNA: TGTGCCAGCAGCCGGACCTTCACGGCTAATGAAAAACTGTTTTTT.

The table lists this clonotype with a few counts. The gene calls are TRBV6-1 and TRBJ1-1; 7 bases are a match to TRBD1. J was trimmed by 1 base and V by 6 bases; bases with no gene match: 5. In germline, CDR1 is MNHNS, CDR2 SASEGT. This CDR3 comprises 14 residues. In DNA form, the CDR3 reads TGTGCCAGCAGGAGGACAGGTCGGAACACTGAAGCTTTCTTT. It encodes CASRRTGRNTEAFF.

This clonotype turned up a few times. The genes are TRBV7-2 and TRBJ2-7; 7 bases align to TRBD2. V gave up 1 base and J gave up 3 bases; unmatched junction bases: 6. The V gene's germline CDR1 is SGHTA and CDR2 FQGNSA. The CDR3 extends over 15 amino acids. CDR3 sequence reads: CASSLVREKRYEQYF. DNA of the CDR3: TGTGCCAGCAGCTTAGTGCGGGAGAAGCGCTACGAGCAGTACTTC.

The chain is built from TRBV7-6 and TRBJ2-7; D might be TRBD2 (5 bases). This CDR3 is 14 amino acids long. Trimming took 8 bases from V and 3 from J, leaving 17 bases between them. Germline V gives CDR1 SGHVS, CDR2 FNYEAQ. The chain's CDR3 is CASSREALVYEQYF. The DNA of the CDR3 is TGTGCCAGCTCGCGAGAGGCACTAGTCTACGAGCAGTACTTC.

V gene TRBV20-1 combines with J gene TRBJ2-3; TRBD2 matches at 10 bases. This CDR3 comprises 15 residues. From germline, CDR1 is DFQATT and CDR2 SNEGSKA (reference sequence). With V trimmed by 0 bases and J by 6 bases, 6 bases remained unmatched. CDR3 DNA: TGCAGTGCTAGAGAACTAGCGGGGCTCAGGGATACGCAGTATTTT. Its translation is CSARELAGLRDTQYF.

J is TRBJ2-1 and V is TRBV30; D unresolved. Looked up from germline, CDR1 is GTSNPN and CDR2 is SVGIG (reference sequence). The length of the CDR3 is 12 residues. The V end lost 4 bases, the J end lost 5 bases, and 9 bases lay between the germline ends. The chain's CDR3 is CAWNLKNNEQFF. The DNA for the CDR3 is TGTGCCTGGAACTTAAAAAACAATGAGCAGTTCTTC. Together with reference TRBV30 and TRBJ2-1, the CDR3 gives the full variable domain: SQTIHQWPATLVQPVGSPLSLECTVEGTSNPNLYWYRQAAGRGLQLLFYSVGIGQISSEVPQNLSASRPQDRQFILSSKKLLLSDSGFYLCAWNLKNNEQFFGPGTRLTVL.

The chain joins TRBV18 to TRBJ1-5; weak D call: TRBD1 (5 bases). Trimming took 3 bases from V and 7 from J, leaving 13 bases between them. The CDR3 extends over 14 amino acids. Germline V CDR1 and CDR2: KGHSH, LQKENI. In nucleotides, the CDR3 is TGTGCCAGCTCACCGGAGTCACGGGGGCAGCCCCAGCATTTT. Its protein product is CASSPESRGQPQHF.

This clonotype was seen more than once but under ten times. The chain is built from TRBV20-1 and TRBJ2-7; D possibly corresponds to TRBD2 (5 bases). Deletions cut 4 bases from V and 0 bases from J, with 13 bases between. CDR3 length equals 14 residues. Germline-derived CDR1 and CDR2 are DFQATT and SNEGSKA (reference sequence). The CDR3 region is CSAKERQNSYEQYF. DNA of the CDR3: TGCAGTGCTAAAGAGCGGCAAAACTCCTACGAGCAGTACTTC.

The chain uses TRBV11-2 and TRBJ2-1; 9 nucleotides line up with TRBD2. The J segment lost 3 bases and the V segment lost 1 base, leaving 7 bases of the junction unmatched. This CDR3 is 17 amino acids long. The germline gives CDR1 SGHAT, CDR2 FQNNGV. CDR3 amino acids: CASSLVHISGSYNEQFF. CDR3 bases: TGTGCCAGCAGCTTAGTACACATTAGCGGGAGCTACAATGAGCAGTTCTTC.

This chain connects TRBV23-1 to TRBJ2-7; TRBD1 is a possible D gene (6 bases). TRBV23-1 is recorded as an ORF, its role being uncertain. Trimming shortened V by 4 bases and J by 3 bases, and 13 bases separated the two germline ends. There are 14 residues in the CDR3. CDR3 nucleotide sequence: TGCGCCAGCAGTCGGCCAGGGGCGTTCTACGAGCAGTACTTC. Translating it yields CASSRPGAFYEQYF.

V usage is TRBV10-3 and J usage is TRBJ2-1; D is uncertain. This CDR3 spans 13 amino acids. Germline CDR1 is ENHRY and CDR2 is SYGVKD. Trimming pared 4 bases from V and 7 bases from J, leaving 11 bases between. The CDR3 protein is CAISVTFQNEQFF. The CDR3 region has the DNA TGTGCCATCAGTGTTACATTCCAGAATGAGCAGTTCTTC.

This clonotype has just a few counts. This chain links TRBV7-3 with TRBJ2-4; TRBD2 might be the D (6 bases). The CDR3 sequence is 16 residues long. In germline, CDR1 is SGHTA, CDR2 FQGTGA. With 0 bases removed from V and 9 bases from J, the gap between germline ends came to 18 bases. The CDR3 reads CASSLTGRAAGSIQYF. In nucleotides, the CDR3 is TGTGCCAGCAGCTTAACGGGTAGAGCAGCCGGGAGCATTCAGTACTTC.

The chain is built from TRBV27 and TRBJ2-1; D perhaps matches TRBD2 (5 bases). CDR3 length: 17 amino acids. Germline-derived CDR1 and CDR2 are MNHEY and SMNVEV (reference sequence). The ends were cut back, 7 bases at V and 8 bases at J, with 27 bases in the middle. CDR3 residues: CASTPRSGLSNSDEQFF. The CDR3, as DNA: TGTGCCAGCACTCCCCGTTCCGGGTTATCTAATAGCGATGAGCAGTTCTTC.

The genes are TRBV7-2 and TRBJ2-1; either TRBD1 or TRBD2 may fit D (5 bases each). V was shortened by 3 bases and J by 5 bases, with 11 bases between the two germline ends. Germline-derived CDR1 and CDR2 are SGHTA and FQGNSA. CDR3 size: 14 residues. The CDR3 bases are TGTGCCAGCAGCTTCCCGGGACCAAACAATGAGCAGTTCTTC. This encodes CASSFPGPNNEQFF.

This rearrangement joins TRBV5-6 to TRBJ2-5; weak D call: TRBD2 (6 bases). The germline V gene has CDR1 SGHDT and CDR2 YYEEEE. CDR3 size: 16 residues. Trimming shortened V by 1 base and J by 5 bases, and 18 bases separated the two germline ends. CDR3 DNA sequence: TGTGCCAGCAGCTTGAGGGCGGGGACCCACGGTGAGACCCAGTACTTC. It yields the protein CASSLRAGTHGETQYF. Combining the CDR3 with reference TRBV5-6 and TRBJ2-5 gives the whole variable domain DAGVTQSPTHLIKTRGQQVTLRCSPKSGHDTVSWYQQALGQGPQFIFQYYEEEERQRGNFPDRFSGHQFPNYSSELNVNALLLGDSALYLCASSLRAGTHGETQYFGPGTRLLVL.

The sample holds a few counts of this clonotype. The chain links TRBV10-3 to TRBJ2-2, with D possibly TRBD2 on 6 matching bases. Germline loops: CDR1 ENHRY, CDR2 SYGVKD. The CDR3 has 15 amino acids. V lost 11 bases and J lost 3, with 19 bases in between. CDR3 sequence: CASSLARWDTGELFF. The CDR3 region has the DNA TGTGCCTCGTCCCTAGCGCGATGGGACACCGGGGAGCTGTTTTTT.

The chain recombines TRBV2 with TRBJ2-7; 13 bases are a match to TRBD2. Germline V lookup: CDR1 SNHLY, CDR2 FYNNEI. The CDR3 covers 17 residues. The trim removed 3 bases at V and 2 bases at J, leaving 7 bases unmatched. Written as DNA, the CDR3 is TGTGCCAGCAGTGACCCTACTAGCGGGAGGGCAACCTACGAGCAGTACTTC. Its protein product is CASSDPTSGRATYEQYF.

This clonotype came up many times. The chain has TRBV5-1 and TRBJ2-5; TRBD1 matches 9 bases. Germline V gives CDR1 SGHRS, CDR2 YFSETQ. J lost 5 bases, V lost 0 bases, and 2 bases had no gene match. This CDR3 is 14 amino acids long. The CDR3 sequence is CASSLAGQGETQYF. In nucleotides, the CDR3 is TGCGCCAGCAGCTTGGCCGGACAGGGGGAGACCCAGTACTTC.

This clonotype was observed a handful of times. V usage is TRBV5-1 and J usage is TRBJ2-3; D uncertain. The CDR3 runs to 14 residues. Germline assignment: CDR1 SGHRS and CDR2 YFSETQ. Trimming left V 0 bases short and J 6 bases short, with 11 bases between. CDR3 protein: CASSLEGLEDTQYF. DNA of the CDR3: TGCGCCAGCAGCTTGGAAGGCCTTGAGGATACGCAGTATTTT.